This TCR beta chain was captured by sequencing in a study of blood T cell repertoires in COVID-19. On the study more broadly: Collection of acute and convalescent COVID-19 samples took place in the United States, Italy and Spain. PBMCs, B-cell-depleted T cells, or T cells provided the cDNA or gDNA that made up the material.

A Seattle source enrolled patients during active infection and followed them longitudinally. As handled by the study authors: Amplified reference gene primers provided the basis for estimating nucleated cell counts. The repertoire was sequenced with immunoSEQ multiplex PCR; TCRdb's copy has only in-frame clones and lacks some. That table supplies the V and J calls and clone size; D and trimming were determined from the DNA. Of approximately 500,000 clones listed, roughly 89% are singletons. Germline V lookup: CDR1 SGHRS, CDR2 YFSETQ. The V end lost 6 bases, the J end lost 5 bases, and 17 bases lay between the germline ends. The CDR3 is 14 amino acids.

The source of this sequence is a man younger than 35 with COVID-19, enrolled during active disease. The chain uses TRBV5-1 and TRBJ2-5; a weak D match, TRBD2 (6 bases). Sample: peripheral blood. The CDR3 reads CASTPGEPGETQYF. The CDR3 DNA sequence: TGCGCCAGCACCCCGGGGGAGCCTGGGGAGACCCAGTACTTC.